Listed here is a single TCR beta chain. Assay: immunoSEQ multiplex PCR; the TCRdb copy retains only in-frame clones and omits some. This table has about 48,000 clones, 88% appearing once. This record belongs to a study of T cell changes during pregnancy in multiple sclerosis. This CDR3 is 16 amino acids long. The rearrangement uses TRBV21-1 and TRBJ2-1; the D call TRBD2 from the table was never checked on the DNA. TRBV21-1 is assigned pseudogene status. This TCR was sampled from a female donor with multiple sclerosis, enrolled in a pregnancy study. Here the sequenced sample was CD4+ T cells from peripheral blood mononuclear cells, taken in the second trimester of pregnancy. CDR3 loop: CASSARTSGSHNEQFF. CDR3 in DNA: TGTGCCAGCAGCGCGAGGACTAGCGGGAGCCACAATGAGCAGTTCTTC.